This is a list of T cell receptor beta chains from one sample in a study of T-cell memory formation after mild COVID-19. A single record per CDR3 protein comes from TCRdb applying MiXCR to the 5' RACE reads. The table lists more than 350,000 distinct CDR3 sequences, roughly 15% of them singletons. Sequenced sample: PBMCs or a T cell subset sorted from them (not recorded which). The receptors come from a man aged 18-30 years who had mild COVID-19 (a few samples of this study predate the infection). Cell type and time point are not known. Each CDR3 is given with its conserved first and last residue. The D gene is left open where the match is weak.

TRBJ2-7 | . | TRBV5-1 | CASSLAIEFVEQYF
TRBJ2-7 | . | TRBV30 | CACSPGTLEQYF
TRBJ1-1 | . | TRBV7-2 | CASSPTGTEAFF
TRBJ1-2 | . | TRBV18 | CASSPQGLRSYGYTF
TRBJ2-5 | . | TRBV28 | CASSLLSDQETQYF
TRBJ2-7 | TRBD2 | TRBV27 | CASKRGTSEGEQYF
TRBJ2-3 | TRBD2 | TRBV7-9 | CASSSSTSGGTDTQYF
TRBJ2-7 | TRBD1 | TRBV10-3 | CAITTGGTSYEQYF
TRBJ1-2 | . | TRBV15 | CATSIPGQNYGYTF
TRBJ2-1 | TRBD2 | TRBV7-3 | CASSLTGGFYNEQFF
TRBJ2-2 | TRBD2 | TRBV5-5 | CASRRASRGAGELFF
TRBJ1-6 | . | TRBV3-1 | CASSAGGRNSPLHF
TRBJ2-6 | . | TRBV3-1 | CASSPLNSGANVLTF
TRBJ2-3 | TRBD2 | TRBV5-1 | CASSLTGGIYTDTQYF
TRBJ1-5 | . | TRBV3-1 | CASSQGDTNQPQHF
TRBJ2-3 | . | TRBV11-1 | CASSFLGGRVTDTQYF
TRBJ1-5 | TRBD1 | TRBV7-9 | CASSLGDSYSNQPQHF
TRBJ1-2 | TRBD1 | TRBV4-1 | CASSHLTGGFYGYTF
TRBJ2-7 | TRBD1 | TRBV12-3/TRBV12-4 | CASSHSGTVLGEQYF
TRBJ2-5 | . | TRBV5-1 | CASSLVQPQETQYF
TRBJ1-3 | TRBD1 | TRBV5-1 | CASSLGDSSGNTIYF
TRBJ1-2 | . | TRBV6-5 | CASSYSLAGNYGYTF
TRBJ2-2 | TRBD2 | TRBV28 | CASSGREAGAGELFF
TRBJ2-3 | . | TRBV11-1 | CASSFDKAGSGFTDTQYF
TRBJ2-1 | TRBD2 | TRBV19 | CASSSPSGGAYYNEQFF
TRBJ1-5 | . | TRBV6-5 | CASREGGGQPQHF
TRBJ2-7 | TRBD2 | TRBV10-3 | CAISGGSGSQYEQYF
TRBJ2-7 | TRBD1 | TRBV5-6 | CASSLGTGLTIYEQYF
TRBJ1-1 | . | TRBV7-9 | CASSPTAANTEAFF
TRBJ2-5 | . | TRBV29-1 | CSAPRGVKETQYF
TRBJ1-1 | . | TRBV29-1 | CSVEERRTEAFF
TRBJ2-5 | . | TRBV3-1 | CASSQDNFQTQYF
TRBJ2-3 | TRBD2 | TRBV5-1 | CASSPGLAGNTDTQYF
TRBJ1-1 | . | TRBV25-1 | CASRDNRALNAEAFF
TRBJ2-3 | TRBD2 | TRBV4-3 | CASSQVSSGGSSTDTQYF
TRBJ2-2 | . | TRBV5-1 | CASSGKENTGELFF
TRBJ2-1 | . | TRBV18 | CASSSQDLASNEQFF
TRBJ2-5 | TRBD2 | TRBV12-3/TRBV12-4 | CASSFQGLAGGPEETQYF
TRBJ2-1 | TRBD1 | TRBV5-1 | CASSWAGTGGGEQFF
TRBJ2-1 | TRBD2 | TRBV5-6 | CAGTSGGPFSYNEQFF
TRBJ1-6 | . | TRBV9 | CASSVNGSPLHF
TRBJ2-7 | . | TRBV7-2 | CASSLEGGWDEQYF
TRBJ2-5 | . | TRBV24-1 | CATSDAGTTETQYF
TRBJ2-2 | . | TRBV15 | CATSRVGQGSFTGELFF
TRBJ1-2 | TRBD1 | TRBV9 | CASSVTGDPGGYTF
TRBJ2-5 | TRBD1 | TRBV2 | CASSESATGEETQYF
TRBJ2-7 | . | TRBV7-2 | CASSFQEFDEQYF
TRBJ2-5 | . | TRBV6-2/TRBV6-3 | CASSSVGKETQYF
TRBJ1-6 | . | TRBV10-3 | CAISVRQDNSPLHF
TRBJ1-5 | . | TRBV4-3 | CASSQWKDDQPQHF
TRBJ2-3 | TRBD1 | TRBV6-2/TRBV6-3 | CASSYYRGVTDTQYF
TRBJ2-5 | . | TRBV7-6 | CASSLDLRGPYQETQYF
TRBJ2-1 | . | TRBV5-6 | CASSSLGGADYNEQFF
TRBJ2-1 | TRBD2 | TRBV7-3 | CASSVLAGRYNEQFF
TRBJ1-1 | . | TRBV7-2 | CASSPAFGEGNTEAFF
TRBJ1-1 | . | TRBV3-1 | CASSQGDTFF
TRBJ1-1 | TRBD1 | TRBV5-4 | CASSWGQRGAFF
TRBJ2-3 | . | TRBV10-3 | CAITSAADTQYF
TRBJ2-2 | TRBD2 | TRBV9 | CASSVGASGLLGELFF